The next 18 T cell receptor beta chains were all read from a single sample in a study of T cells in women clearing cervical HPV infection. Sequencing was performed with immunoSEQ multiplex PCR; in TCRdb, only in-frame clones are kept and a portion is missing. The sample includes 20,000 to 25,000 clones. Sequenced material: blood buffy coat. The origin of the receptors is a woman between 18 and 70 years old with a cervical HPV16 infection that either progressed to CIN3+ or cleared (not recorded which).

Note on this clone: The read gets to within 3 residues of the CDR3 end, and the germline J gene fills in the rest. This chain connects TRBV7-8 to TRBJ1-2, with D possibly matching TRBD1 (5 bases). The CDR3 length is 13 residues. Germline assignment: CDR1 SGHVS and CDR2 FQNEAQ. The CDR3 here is CASSPSREGGYTF. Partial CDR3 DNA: TGTGCCAGCAGCCCCAGCAGGGAAGGAGGG. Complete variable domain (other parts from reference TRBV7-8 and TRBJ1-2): GAGVSQSPRYKVAKRGQDVALRCDPISGHVSLFWYQQALGQGPEFLTYFQNEAQLDKSGLPSDRFFAERPEGSVSTLKIQRTQQEDSAVYLCASSPSREGGYTFGSGTRLTVV.

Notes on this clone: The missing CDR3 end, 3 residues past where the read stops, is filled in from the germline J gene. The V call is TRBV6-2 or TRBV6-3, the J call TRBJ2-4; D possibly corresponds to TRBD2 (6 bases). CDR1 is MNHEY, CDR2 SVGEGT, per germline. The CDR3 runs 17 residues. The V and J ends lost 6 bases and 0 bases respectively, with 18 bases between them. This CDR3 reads CASRTSQLASAKNIQYF. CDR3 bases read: TGTGCCAGCAGAACCTCTCAGCTAGCGTCAGCCAAAAACATT.

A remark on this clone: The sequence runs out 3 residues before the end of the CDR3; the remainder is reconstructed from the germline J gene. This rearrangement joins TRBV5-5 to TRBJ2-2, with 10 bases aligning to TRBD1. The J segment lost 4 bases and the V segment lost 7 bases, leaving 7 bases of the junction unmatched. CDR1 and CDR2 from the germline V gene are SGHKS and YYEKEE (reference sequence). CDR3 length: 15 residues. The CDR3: CASAWGQGFTGELFF. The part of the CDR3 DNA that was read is TGTGCCAGCGCCTGGGGACAGGGGTTCACCGGGGAG.

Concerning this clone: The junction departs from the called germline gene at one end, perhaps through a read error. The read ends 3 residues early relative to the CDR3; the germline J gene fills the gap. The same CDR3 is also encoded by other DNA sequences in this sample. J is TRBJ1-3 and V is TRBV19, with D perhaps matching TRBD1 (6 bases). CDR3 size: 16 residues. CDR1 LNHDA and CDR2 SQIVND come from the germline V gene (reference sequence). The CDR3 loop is CASSRTALEAGNTIYF. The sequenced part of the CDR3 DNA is TGTGCCAGTAGTAGGACAGCCCTGGAGGCTGGAAACACT.

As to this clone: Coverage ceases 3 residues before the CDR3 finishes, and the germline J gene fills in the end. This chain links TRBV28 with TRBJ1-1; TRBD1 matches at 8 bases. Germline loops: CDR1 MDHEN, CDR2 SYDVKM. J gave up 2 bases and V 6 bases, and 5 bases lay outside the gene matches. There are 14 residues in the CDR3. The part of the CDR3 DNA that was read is TGTGCCAGCAGCAACAGGGGGTTAAACACTGAA. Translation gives CASSNRGLNTE. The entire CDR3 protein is CASSNRGLNTEAFF.

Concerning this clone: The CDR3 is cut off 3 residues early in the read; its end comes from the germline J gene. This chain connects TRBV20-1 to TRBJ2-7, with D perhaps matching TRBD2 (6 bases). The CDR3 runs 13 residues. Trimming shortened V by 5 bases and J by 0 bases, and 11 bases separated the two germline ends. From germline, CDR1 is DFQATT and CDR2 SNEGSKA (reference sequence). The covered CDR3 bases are TGCAGTGCTCGACCGCGGGACTCCTACGAG. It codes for CSARPRDSYE. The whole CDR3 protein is CSARPRDSYEQYF.

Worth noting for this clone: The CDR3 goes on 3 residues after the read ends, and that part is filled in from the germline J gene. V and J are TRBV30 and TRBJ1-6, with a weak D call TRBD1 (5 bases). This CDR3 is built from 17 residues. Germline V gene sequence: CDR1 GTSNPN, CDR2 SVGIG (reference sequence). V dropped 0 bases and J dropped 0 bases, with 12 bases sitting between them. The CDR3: CAWSVQALSSYNSPLHF. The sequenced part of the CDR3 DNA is TGTGCCTGGAGTGTACAGGCCCTGAGCTCCTATAATTCACCC.

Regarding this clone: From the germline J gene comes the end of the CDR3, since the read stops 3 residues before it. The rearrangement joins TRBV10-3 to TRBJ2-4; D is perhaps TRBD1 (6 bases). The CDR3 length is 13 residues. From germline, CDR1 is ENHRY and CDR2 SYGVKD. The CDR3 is CAISDGGQETQYF. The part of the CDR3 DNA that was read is TGTGCCATCAGTGATGGGGGACAAGAGACT.

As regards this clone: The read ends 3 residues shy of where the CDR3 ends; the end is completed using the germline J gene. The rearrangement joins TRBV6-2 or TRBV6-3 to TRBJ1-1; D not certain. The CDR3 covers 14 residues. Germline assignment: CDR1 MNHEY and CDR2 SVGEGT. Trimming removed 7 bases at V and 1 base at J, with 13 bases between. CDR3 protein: CASTRKSGNTEAFF. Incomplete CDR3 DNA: TGTGCCAGCACTCGCAAGTCCGGGAACACTGAA.

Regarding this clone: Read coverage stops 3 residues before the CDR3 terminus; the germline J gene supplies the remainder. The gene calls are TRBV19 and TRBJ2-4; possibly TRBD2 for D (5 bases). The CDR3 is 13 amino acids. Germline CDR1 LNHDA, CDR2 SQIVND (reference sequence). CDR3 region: CASSSRGAEGQYF. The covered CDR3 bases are TGTGCCAGTAGTAGTCGGGGTGCCGAAGGT.

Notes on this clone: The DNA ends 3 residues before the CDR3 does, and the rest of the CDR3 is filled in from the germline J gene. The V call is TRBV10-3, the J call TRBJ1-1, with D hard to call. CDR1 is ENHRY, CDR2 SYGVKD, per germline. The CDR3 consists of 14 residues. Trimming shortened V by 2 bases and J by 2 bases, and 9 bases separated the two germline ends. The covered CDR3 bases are TGTGCCATCAGTGAGGGCCTTACAAACACTGAA. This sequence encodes CAISEGLTNTE. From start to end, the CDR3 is CAISEGLTNTEAFF.

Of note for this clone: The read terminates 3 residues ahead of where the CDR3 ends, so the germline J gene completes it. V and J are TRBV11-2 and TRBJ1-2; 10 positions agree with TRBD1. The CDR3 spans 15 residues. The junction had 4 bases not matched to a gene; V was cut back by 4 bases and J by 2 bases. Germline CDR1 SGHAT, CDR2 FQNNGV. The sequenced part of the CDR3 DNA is TGTGCCAGCAGCTATGGACAGGGGGAAAACTATGGC. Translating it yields CASSYGQGENYG. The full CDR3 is CASSYGQGENYGYTF.

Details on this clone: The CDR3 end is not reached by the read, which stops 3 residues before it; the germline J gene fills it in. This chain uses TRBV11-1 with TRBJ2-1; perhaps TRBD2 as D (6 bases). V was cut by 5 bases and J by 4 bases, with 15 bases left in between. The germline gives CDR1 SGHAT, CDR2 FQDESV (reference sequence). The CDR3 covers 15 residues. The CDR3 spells CASSQLADIYNEQFF. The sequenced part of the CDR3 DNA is TGTGCCAGCAGCCAACTAGCCGACATTTACAATGAG.

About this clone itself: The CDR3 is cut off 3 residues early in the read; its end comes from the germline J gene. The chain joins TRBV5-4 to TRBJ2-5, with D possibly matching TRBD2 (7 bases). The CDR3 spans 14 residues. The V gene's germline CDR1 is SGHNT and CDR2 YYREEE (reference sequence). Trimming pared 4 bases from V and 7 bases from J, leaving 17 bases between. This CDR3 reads CASSRGAGDGTQYF. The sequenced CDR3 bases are TGTGCCAGCAGCCGGGGGGCGGGAGACGGGACC.

The CDR3 bases that were read are TGTGCCAGCAGCTTAGTCTTCGGGGTCCAATACGAG. Its protein product is CASSLVFGVQYE. The whole CDR3 sequence reads CASSLVFGVQYEQYF. The J gene is TRBJ2-7, the V gene TRBV11-2; the D gene is possibly TRBD2 (5 bases). From the germline J gene comes the end of the CDR3, since the read stops 3 residues before it. This CDR3 has 15 residues. V was shortened by 1 base and J by 4 bases, with 14 bases between the two germline ends. From germline, CDR1 is SGHAT and CDR2 FQNNGV. Complete variable domain (other parts from reference TRBV11-2 and TRBJ2-7): EAGVAQSPRYKIIEKRQSVAFWCNPISGHATLYWYQQILGQGPKLLIQFQNNGVVDDSQLPKDRFSAERLKGVDSTLKIQPAKLEDSAVYLCASSLVFGVQYEQYFGPGTRLTVT.

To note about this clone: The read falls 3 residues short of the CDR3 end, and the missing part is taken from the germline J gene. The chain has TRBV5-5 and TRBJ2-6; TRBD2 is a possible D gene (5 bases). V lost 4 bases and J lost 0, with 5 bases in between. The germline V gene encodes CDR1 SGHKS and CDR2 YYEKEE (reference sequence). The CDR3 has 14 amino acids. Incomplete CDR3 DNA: TGTGCCAGCAGCACTAGCTCTGGGGCCAACGTC. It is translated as CASSTSSGANV. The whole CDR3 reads CASSTSSGANVLTF.

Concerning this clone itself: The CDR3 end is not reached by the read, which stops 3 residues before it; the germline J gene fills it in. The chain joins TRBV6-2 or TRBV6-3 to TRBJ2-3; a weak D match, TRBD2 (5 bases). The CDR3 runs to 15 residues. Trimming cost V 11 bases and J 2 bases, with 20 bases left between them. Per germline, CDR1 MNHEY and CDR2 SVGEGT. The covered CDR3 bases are TGTGCCCGCGGACTTTTCGTCCCACTCACAGATACG. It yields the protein CARGLFVPLTDT. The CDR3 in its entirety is CARGLFVPLTDTQYF.

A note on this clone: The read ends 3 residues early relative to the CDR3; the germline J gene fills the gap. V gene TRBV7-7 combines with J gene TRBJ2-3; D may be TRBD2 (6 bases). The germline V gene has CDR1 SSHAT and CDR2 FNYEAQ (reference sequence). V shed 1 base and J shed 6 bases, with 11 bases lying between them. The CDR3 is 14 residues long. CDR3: CASSLGGIVDTQYF. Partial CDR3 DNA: TGTGCCAGCAGCTTAGGCGGGATTGTGGATACG.